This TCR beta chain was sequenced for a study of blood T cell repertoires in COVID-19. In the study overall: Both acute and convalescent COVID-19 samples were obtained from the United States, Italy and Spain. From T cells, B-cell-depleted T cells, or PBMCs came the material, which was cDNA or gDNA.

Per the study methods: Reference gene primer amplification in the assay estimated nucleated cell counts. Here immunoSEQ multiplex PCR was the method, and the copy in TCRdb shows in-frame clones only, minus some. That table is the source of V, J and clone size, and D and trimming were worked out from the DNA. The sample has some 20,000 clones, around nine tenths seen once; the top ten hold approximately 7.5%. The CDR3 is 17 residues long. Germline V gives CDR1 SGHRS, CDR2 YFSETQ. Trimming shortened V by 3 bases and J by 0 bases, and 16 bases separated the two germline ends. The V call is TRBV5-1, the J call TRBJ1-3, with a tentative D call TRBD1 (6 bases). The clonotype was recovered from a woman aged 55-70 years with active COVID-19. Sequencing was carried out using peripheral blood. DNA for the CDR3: TGCGCCAGCAGCTCCGGACAGAGAAGGGGCTCTGGAAACACCATATATTTT. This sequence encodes CASSSGQRRGSGNTIYF.